This T cell receptor beta chain came from a study of blood T cell repertoires in COVID-19. Study background: PBMCs, B-cell-depleted T cells, or T cells provided the cDNA or gDNA that made up the material.

TCRdb's table, derived via immunoSEQ multiplex PCR, lists solely in-frame clones and lacks some. The sample carries 310,000 or so clones, 90% recorded once. Enrolled through a virtual design, the participants were between roughly 18 and 100 years of age and came from under 30 US areas. Researchers sorted participants into cohorts using their self-reported clinical history. V shed 0 bases and J shed 0 bases, with 18 bases lying between them. Germline V gene sequence: CDR1 SGHNT, CDR2 YENEEA. This CDR3 comprises 20 residues. The J gene is TRBJ1-6, the V gene TRBV11-3, with D perhaps matching TRBD1 (5 bases). The TCR was taken from a woman aged 25 to 45 who had recovered from COVID-19. The sequenced sample was PBMCs or T cells enriched from blood (not recorded which). The CDR3 bases are TGTGCCAGCAGCTTAGAAGGAGAAACGGGGGAAAGCTCCTATAATTCACCCCTCCACTTT. It encodes CASSLEGETGESSYNSPLHF.